What follows is one T cell receptor (beta chain) and its context. The sample originates from a study of cytomegalovirus exposure and HLA in healthy donors. This CDR3 comprises 16 residues. Germline CDR1 and CDR2: SGHAT and FQNNGV. V lost 1 base and J lost 4, with 16 bases in between. It was with 60 Vbeta and 13 Jbeta primers that the PCR ran. Libraries were prepared by immunoSEQ multiplex PCR; TCRdb keeps only in-frame clonotypes and omits some of them. The sample records around 95,000 clones, around 81% being singletons. Material: PBMCs. This chain joins TRBV11-2 and TRBJ2-5; TRBD2 might be the D (7 bases). This clonotype was obtained from a female donor in good health and CMV-seropositive. The CDR3 loop reads CASSLGRGAEGETQYF. CDR3 in DNA: TGTGCCAGCAGCTTAGGTCGGGGGGCCGAGGGAGAGACCCAGTACTTC. The complete variable domain, with remaining parts taken from reference TRBV11-2 and TRBJ2-5, reads EAGVAQSPRYKIIEKRQSVAFWCNPISGHATLYWYQQILGQGPKLLIQFQNNGVVDDSQLPKDRFSAERLKGVDSTLKIQPAKLEDSAVYLCASSLGRGAEGETQYFGPGTRLLVL.